This is a list of T cell receptor beta chains from one sample in a study of T cells in Graves' hyperthyroidism and ophthalmopathy. One entry per CDR3 protein results from TCRdb running MiXCR on the multiplex PCR reads. Here the sample spans a few hundred thousand distinct CDR3 sequences, approximately 14% being singletons. The sample consisted of blood. The receptors were sampled from a woman between 25 and 40 years old with Graves' hyperthyroidism. Both conserved end residues are part of each CDR3. Fields, in order: J gene, V gene, clone size, D gene, CDR3 protein, CDR3 DNA. A D gene is named only where the DNA matches it firmly. Size values are once, few and many counts, or a class for expanded clones, and some rows have none.

j_gene: TRBJ1-1; v_gene: TRBV5-1; abundance: few; d_gene: NA; CDR3aa: CASSLAGGGGGNTEAFF; CDR3nt: TGCGCCAGCAGCTTGGCCGGGGGCGGGGGAGGGAACACTGAAGCTTTCTTT
j_gene: TRBJ2-2; v_gene: TRBV9; abundance: NA; d_gene: TRBD2; CDR3aa: CASSATALGAGVPGELFF; CDR3nt: TGTGCCAGCAGCGCCACGGCGCTGGGTGCGGGAGTGCCCGGGGAGCTGTTTTTT
j_gene: TRBJ1-1; v_gene: TRBV19; abundance: NA; d_gene: NA; CDR3aa: CASTPGGPARDTEAFF; CDR3nt: TGTGCCAGTACCCCGGGGGGCCCGGCGAGAGACACTGAAGCTTTCTTT
j_gene: TRBJ2-7; v_gene: TRBV5-1; abundance: many; d_gene: TRBD1; CDR3aa: CASSLGPGQDFYEQYF; CDR3nt: TGCGCCAGCAGCTTGGGCCCGGGACAGGATTTCTACGAGCAGTACTTC
j_gene: TRBJ1-2; v_gene: TRBV4-2; abundance: few; d_gene: NA; CDR3aa: CASSQEDRWEINDYGYTF; CDR3nt: TGTGCCAGCAGCCAAGAGGACCGATGGGAGATTAATGACTATGGCTACACCTTC
j_gene: TRBJ2-5; v_gene: TRBV7-2; abundance: few; d_gene: NA; CDR3aa: CASSLRDGRETQYF; CDR3nt: TGTGCCAGCAGCTTAAGGGATGGACGAGAGACCCAGTACTTC
j_gene: TRBJ2-7; v_gene: TRBV14; abundance: NA; d_gene: NA; CDR3aa: CASSSLVSYEQYF; CDR3nt: TGTGCCAGCAGTTCTTTAGTCTCCTACGAGCAGTACTTC
j_gene: TRBJ1-2; v_gene: TRBV19; abundance: few; d_gene: NA; CDR3aa: CATRTDGGHYNYGYTF; CDR3nt: TGTGCCACCCGGACGGACGGGGGACACTATAACTATGGCTACACCTTC
j_gene: TRBJ2-1; v_gene: TRBV20-1; abundance: many; d_gene: NA; CDR3aa: CSARDRGGANEQFF; CDR3nt: TGCAGTGCTAGAGATAGGGGGGGGGCCAATGAGCAGTTCTTC
j_gene: TRBJ2-7; v_gene: TRBV3-1; abundance: few; d_gene: NA; CDR3aa: CASSAESVPYEQYF; CDR3nt: TGTGCCAGCAGCGCCGAGAGCGTCCCCTACGAGCAGTACTTC
j_gene: TRBJ2-1; v_gene: TRBV27; abundance: many; d_gene: TRBD2; CDR3aa: CASMAGGPYNEQFF; CDR3nt: TGTGCCAGCATGGCGGGAGGGCCTTACAATGAGCAGTTCTTC
j_gene: TRBJ2-7; v_gene: TRBV10-3; abundance: few; d_gene: NA; CDR3aa: CAISEGLGDYEQYF; CDR3nt: TGTGCCATCAGTGAGGGACTGGGAGACTACGAGCAGTACTTC
j_gene: TRBJ2-1; v_gene: TRBV5-1; abundance: many; d_gene: TRBD2; CDR3aa: CASSTGLAGGSNDEQFF; CDR3nt: TGCGCCAGCAGCACCGGACTAGCGGGAGGTTCGAACGATGAGCAGTTCTTC
j_gene: TRBJ2-5; v_gene: TRBV7-9; abundance: NA; d_gene: TRBD2; CDR3aa: CASSASGSGQETQYF; CDR3nt: TGTGCCAGCAGCGCTAGCGGGAGTGGGCAAGAGACCCAGTACTTC
j_gene: TRBJ2-7; v_gene: TRBV7-9; abundance: many; d_gene: NA; CDR3aa: CASSLLVHSYEQYF; CDR3nt: TGTGCCAGCAGCTTACTTGTACACTCCTACGAGCAGTACTTC
j_gene: TRBJ2-1; v_gene: TRBV20-1; abundance: few; d_gene: NA; CDR3aa: CSARLSPDLSDEQFF; CDR3nt: TGCAGTGCTAGACTCAGCCCGGACCTTTCCGATGAGCAGTTCTTC
j_gene: TRBJ2-4; v_gene: TRBV12-3/TRBV12-4; abundance: many; d_gene: TRBD1; CDR3aa: CASSRQGVNIQYF; CDR3nt: TGTGCCAGCAGTCGACAGGGGGTAAACATTCAGTACTTC
j_gene: TRBJ2-3; v_gene: TRBV30; abundance: many; d_gene: TRBD2; CDR3aa: CAWGGLAGAYTDTQYF; CDR3nt: TGTGCCTGGGGGGGACTAGCGGGAGCTTACACAGATACGCAGTATTTT
j_gene: TRBJ2-2; v_gene: TRBV20-1; abundance: NA; d_gene: TRBD2; CDR3aa: CSARVESGRRAGELFF; CDR3nt: TGCAGTGCTAGAGTGGAGAGCGGGAGAAGGGCCGGGGAGCTGTTTTTT
j_gene: TRBJ2-3; v_gene: TRBV3-1; abundance: many; d_gene: TRBD2; CDR3aa: CASSTKGLASDTQYF; CDR3nt: TGTGCCAGCAGCACGAAGGGACTAGCGTCAGATACGCAGTATTTT
j_gene: TRBJ2-5; v_gene: TRBV20-1; abundance: many; d_gene: NA; CDR3aa: CSARETGRETQYF; CDR3nt: TGCAGTGCTAGAGAAACAGGGAGAGAGACCCAGTACTTC
j_gene: TRBJ2-5; v_gene: TRBV29-1; abundance: NA; d_gene: TRBD1; CDR3aa: CSGSRQGARQETQYF; CDR3nt: TGCAGCGGTAGCCGACAGGGGGCCCGTCAAGAGACCCAGTACTTC
j_gene: TRBJ1-1; v_gene: TRBV20-1; abundance: few; d_gene: NA; CDR3aa: CSARKNPNTEAFF; CDR3nt: TGCAGTGCTAGGAAGAACCCGAACACTGAAGCTTTCTTT
j_gene: TRBJ2-1; v_gene: TRBV28; abundance: NA; d_gene: TRBD1; CDR3aa: CASSSPQGAYNEQFF; CDR3nt: TGTGCCAGCAGTTCCCCCCAGGGGGCCTACAATGAGCAGTTCTTC
j_gene: TRBJ2-3; v_gene: TRBV4-1; abundance: few; d_gene: TRBD1; CDR3aa: CASSQADRGLSDTQYF; CDR3nt: TGCGCCAGCAGCCAAGCGGACAGGGGGTTGTCAGATACGCAGTATTTT
j_gene: TRBJ1-1; v_gene: TRBV6-5; abundance: few; d_gene: NA; CDR3aa: CASSYGRTVNTEAFF; CDR3nt: TGTGCCAGCAGTTACGGGAGGACAGTGAACACTGAAGCTTTCTTT
j_gene: TRBJ1-2; v_gene: TRBV12-3/TRBV12-4; abundance: NA; d_gene: TRBD1; CDR3aa: CASSPIYGTGGLNYGYTF; CDR3nt: TGTGCCAGCAGTCCAATATACGGGACAGGAGGCCTTAACTATGGCTACACCTTC
j_gene: TRBJ1-1; v_gene: TRBV28; abundance: NA; d_gene: NA; CDR3aa: CASTSVDRNTEAFF; CDR3nt: TGTGCCAGCACTTCCGTCGACAGGAACACTGAAGCTTTCTTT
j_gene: TRBJ1-1; v_gene: TRBV7-2; abundance: once; d_gene: NA; CDR3aa: CASSLFRPASGTEAFF; CDR3nt: TGTGCCAGCAGCTTATTTCGACCGGCTTCAGGCACTGAAGCTTTCTTT
j_gene: TRBJ1-5; v_gene: TRBV3-1; abundance: many; d_gene: NA; CDR3aa: CASSQTQDQPQHF; CDR3nt: TGTGCCAGCAGCCAGACCCAGGATCAGCCCCAGCATTTT
j_gene: TRBJ1-1; v_gene: TRBV29-1; abundance: few; d_gene: NA; CDR3aa: CSVDRAMNTEAFF; CDR3nt: TGCAGCGTGGACCGTGCTATGAACACTGAAGCTTTCTTT
j_gene: TRBJ2-4; v_gene: TRBV6-2/TRBV6-3; abundance: NA; d_gene: NA; CDR3aa: CASTAAGTKNIQYF; CDR3nt: TGTGCCAGCACCGCGGCCGGGACCAAAAACATTCAGTACTTC
j_gene: TRBJ2-7; v_gene: TRBV7-2; abundance: NA; d_gene: TRBD2; CDR3aa: CASSSSGLAGFDEQYF; CDR3nt: TGTGCCAGCAGCTCCTCCGGACTAGCGGGGTTCGACGAGCAGTACTTC
j_gene: TRBJ2-5; v_gene: TRBV29-1; abundance: NA; d_gene: NA; CDR3aa: CSVEEVGEQGPWGQYF; CDR3nt: TGCAGCGTTGAAGAGGTGGGAGAACAGGGCCCTTGGGGCCAGTACTTC
j_gene: TRBJ2-1; v_gene: TRBV20-1; abundance: NA; d_gene: TRBD2; CDR3aa: CSATTLTSGSLYNEQFF; CDR3nt: TGCAGTGCTACAACCTTGACTAGCGGGAGCTTGTACAATGAGCAGTTCTTC
j_gene: TRBJ2-1; v_gene: TRBV7-2; abundance: many; d_gene: TRBD2; CDR3aa: CASSLARTRHEQFF; CDR3nt: TGTGCCAGCAGCTTAGCGCGGACTAGACATGAGCAGTTCTTC
j_gene: TRBJ1-1; v_gene: TRBV10-2; abundance: many; d_gene: NA; CDR3aa: CASCGGGRNTEAFF; CDR3nt: TGCGCCAGCTGCGGAGGGGGGCGGAACACTGAAGCTTTCTTT
j_gene: TRBJ2-1; v_gene: TRBV20-1; abundance: many; d_gene: TRBD2; CDR3aa: CSARDRSGSEQFF; CDR3nt: TGCAGTGCTAGAGATCGAAGCGGGAGTGAGCAGTTCTTC
j_gene: TRBJ2-7; v_gene: TRBV5-1; abundance: once; d_gene: NA; CDR3aa: CASSGGTDPYEQYF; CDR3nt: TGCGCCAGCAGCGGGGGGACAGATCCCTACGAGCAGTACTTC
j_gene: TRBJ2-6; v_gene: TRBV18; abundance: NA; d_gene: TRBD1; CDR3aa: CASSLTGVGANVLTF; CDR3nt: TGTGCCAGCTCACTTACAGGGGTAGGGGCCAACGTCCTGACTTTC
j_gene: TRBJ2-1; v_gene: TRBV20-1; abundance: many; d_gene: NA; CDR3aa: CSARVSETSATYNEQFF; CDR3nt: TGCAGTGCTAGAGTTTCAGAGACAAGCGCCACCTACAATGAGCAGTTCTTC